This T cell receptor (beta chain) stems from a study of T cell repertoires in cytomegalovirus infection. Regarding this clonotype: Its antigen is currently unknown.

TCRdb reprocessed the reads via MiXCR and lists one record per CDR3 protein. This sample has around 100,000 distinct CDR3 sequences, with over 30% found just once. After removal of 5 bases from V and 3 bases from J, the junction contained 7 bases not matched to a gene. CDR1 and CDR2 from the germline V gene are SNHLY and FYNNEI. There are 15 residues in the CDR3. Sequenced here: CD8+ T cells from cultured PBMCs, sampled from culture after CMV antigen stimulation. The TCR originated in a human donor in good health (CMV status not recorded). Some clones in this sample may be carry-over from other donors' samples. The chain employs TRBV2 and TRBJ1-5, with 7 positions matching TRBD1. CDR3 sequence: CASSRDSPDNQPQHF. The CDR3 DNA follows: TGTGCCAGCAGTCGGGACAGCCCAGACAATCAGCCCCAGCATTTT.